The 22 T cell receptor beta chains in this list originate from one sample, sequenced in a study of blood T cell repertoires in COVID-19 (dated by TCRdb to the early 2020s). Receptor libraries were prepared by the immunoSEQ multiplex PCR assay. Held by TCRdb, this immuneACCESS table contains in-frame sequences only and omits some clones. Under half of the omission traces to an unresolved V gene where checked; the cause of the rest is unknown. The sample has about 98,000 clones on record, around 82% of them singletons. The ten largest clones represent roughly 11% of the sample. Sequencing input: peripheral blood. The origin of the receptors is a man between 65 and 85 years old with active or convalescent COVID-19.

This sequence joins TRBV7-9 and TRBJ1-2; 7 bases agree with TRBD1. V dropped 5 bases and J dropped 2; count of bases not matched to a gene: 2. Germline-derived CDR1 and CDR2 are SEHNR and FQNEAQ (reference sequence). This CDR3 comprises 13 residues. The CDR3, as DNA: TGTGCCAGCAGCACAGGGGCCAACTATGGCTACACCTTC. Protein sequence: CASSTGANYGYTF.

The chain uses TRBV3-1 (or the pseudogene TRBV3-2) and TRBJ2-7; 7 bases line up with TRBD1. J gave up 9 bases and V 4 bases, and 12 bases lay outside the gene matches. CDR3 length equals 14 residues. Germline CDR1 reads LGHDT; CDR2 reads YNNKEL (reference sequence). The DNA of the CDR3 is TGTGCCAGCAGCCCCCTGGTGGGACAGAGTGTGCAGTACTTC. Residues: CASSPLVGQSVQYF.

J is TRBJ2-1 and V is TRBV7-3; no reliable D call. V lost 3 bases and J lost 8, with 5 bases in between. Germline V gives CDR1 SGHTA, CDR2 FQGTGA. CDR3 length: 11 residues. CDR3 amino acids: CASSLGDEQFF. In DNA form, the CDR3 reads TGTGCCAGCAGCTTGGGCGATGAGCAGTTCTTC.

Here the CDR3 reads CASTPDRGRYGYTF. The CDR3, as DNA: TGTGCCAGTACCCCGGACAGGGGGCGTTATGGCTACACCTTC. The chain employs TRBV19 and TRBJ1-2; 11 bases line up with TRBD1. V trimming: 7 bases; J trimming: 5 bases; junction bases outside the gene matches: 6. The CDR3 runs to 14 residues. Looked up from germline, CDR1 is LNHDA and CDR2 is SQIVND (reference sequence).

The chain couples TRBV24-1 to TRBJ2-5, with a possible D match to TRBD2 (5 bases). V was shortened by 5 bases and J by 5 bases, with 11 bases between the two germline ends. The CDR3 runs to 13 residues. The germline gives CDR1 KGHDR, CDR2 SFDVKD. DNA of the CDR3: TGTGCCACCAGTGCCCGAGGCGGGGAGACCCAGTACTTC. Translation gives CATSARGGETQYF.

V is TRBV7-8 and J is TRBJ2-3; TRBD2 is a possible D gene (5 bases). The CDR3 covers 14 residues. Trimming took 2 bases from V and 0 from J, leaving 6 bases between them. Germline loops: CDR1 SGHVS, CDR2 FQNEAQ. For the CDR3, the DNA is TGTGCCAGCAGCTTAAGAGGGAGCACAGATACGCAGTATTTT. It translates to CASSLRGSTDTQYF.

The V call is TRBV2, the J call TRBJ1-4; the match to TRBD1 covers 7 bases. There are 15 residues in the CDR3. Trimming took 4 bases from V and 10 from J; bases not matched to a gene: 12. The germline gives CDR1 SNHLY, CDR2 FYNNEI. The CDR3 region has the DNA TGTGCCAGCAGTGCTGAGGGGGCGGGTTTGGGAAAACTGTTTTTT. Translated: CASSAEGAGLGKLFF.

The rearrangement joins TRBV9 to TRBJ2-3; D is uncertain. Trimming cost V 4 bases and J 3 bases, with 9 bases left between them. The CDR3 has 13 amino acids. Germline V lookup: CDR1 SGDLS, CDR2 YYNGEE. The CDR3 loop reads CASSPTFTDTQYF. CDR3 nucleotide sequence: TGTGCCAGCAGCCCCACATTTACAGATACGCAGTATTTT.

This chain links TRBV10-1 with TRBJ2-6, with 8 positions matching TRBD1. This CDR3 has 15 amino acids. Trimming removed 5 bases from V and 2 bases from J; junction bases left unmatched: 2. Germline V gene lookup returns CDR1 WNHNN and CDR2 SYGVQD (reference sequence). CDR3 sequence: CASSQGAAGANVLTF. The CDR3 coding sequence is TGCGCCAGCAGTCAGGGGGCAGCTGGGGCCAACGTCCTGACTTTC.

The chain has TRBV5-8 and TRBJ2-5; TRBD2 is a possible D gene (6 bases). Per germline, CDR1 SGHTS and CDR2 YDEGEE. CDR3 size: 13 residues. V was pared by 0 bases and J by 5 bases, with 8 bases between. CDR3 amino acids: CASSLGGRETQYF. DNA of the CDR3: TGTGCCAGCAGCTTGGGAGGGAGGGAGACCCAGTACTTC.

V usage is TRBV5-1 and J usage is TRBJ2-7; 8 bases map to TRBD2. This CDR3 has 15 amino acids. CDR1 is SGHRS, CDR2 YFSETQ, per germline. The V and J ends lost 2 bases and 0 bases, in that order; junction bases with no gene match: 4. The CDR3 loop reads CASSFGTSSSYEQYF. The CDR3 nucleotides read TGCGCCAGCAGCTTCGGGACTAGTAGCTCCTACGAGCAGTACTTC.

A single count supports this clone. V gene TRBV7-2 combines with J gene TRBJ2-1; D is unresolved. CDR3 size: 14 residues. Germline V lookup: CDR1 SGHTA, CDR2 FQGNSA. Between the trimmed V and J ends, which lost 2 bases and 8 bases, there was a span of 13 bases. CDR3 region: CASSLSLPLDEQFF. The DNA for the CDR3 is TGTGCCAGCAGCTTAAGCCTCCCCTTGGATGAGCAGTTCTTC.

This chain joins TRBV19 and TRBJ1-1, with 11 bases matching TRBD1. CDR1 and CDR2 from the germline V gene are LNHDA and SQIVND (reference sequence). This CDR3 is 16 amino acids long. The ends lost 4 bases at V and 1 base at J; junction bases unmatched: 5. The DNA of the CDR3 is TGTGCCAGTAGTACAGGACAGGGGGCGAGGAACACTGAAGCTTTCTTT. Encoded protein: CASSTGQGARNTEAFF.

This chain uses TRBV7-9 with TRBJ2-7; D unclear. CDR1 is SEHNR, CDR2 FQNEAQ, per germline (reference sequence). Deletions cut 5 bases from V and 7 bases from J, with 9 bases between. The CDR3 sequence is 11 residues long. DNA of the CDR3: TGTGCCAGCAGCAAAAGCTTTGAGCAGTACTTC. Protein: CASSKSFEQYF.

This clone came up many times. The chain carries TRBV30 and TRBJ1-2, with a possible D match to TRBD1 (5 bases). The germline gives CDR1 GTSNPN, CDR2 SVGIG (reference sequence). V gave up 5 bases and J gave up 0 bases, with 10 bases separating them. The CDR3 is made up of 13 amino acids. CDR3 sequence (DNA): TGTGCCTGGGATAAGACAGCTAACTATGGCTACACCTTC. Translated: CAWDKTANYGYTF.

The genes are TRBV12-3 or TRBV12-4 and TRBJ1-2; D is unclear. The CDR3 runs to 13 residues. Trimming stripped 2 bases from V and 0 bases from J, with 4 bases between. This CDR3 reads CASSLSANYGYTF. CDR3 bases: TGTGCCAGCAGTTTATCGGCTAACTATGGCTACACCTTC.

DNA for the CDR3: TGTGCCACCAGTGAAGCTTGGACAGATCAGCCCCAGCATTTT. Its translation is CATSEAWTDQPQHF. J is TRBJ1-5 and V is TRBV24-1; D possibly corresponds to TRBD1 (6 bases). V was pared by 4 bases and J by 5 bases, with 11 bases between. Germline CDR1 is KGHDR and CDR2 is SFDVKD. This CDR3 comprises 14 residues.

The chain is built from TRBV6-6 and TRBJ1-1, with TRBD1 matching over 9 bases. The CDR3 extends over 15 amino acids. V dropped 7 bases and J dropped 3; count of bases not matched to a gene: 9. Germline CDR1 reads MNHNY; CDR2 reads SVGAGI (reference sequence). The CDR3 coding sequence is TGTGCCAGCAATCCTCTGGGACAGGGAGACACTGAAGCTTTCTTT. Translating gives CASNPLGQGDTEAFF.

This chain's CDR3 is CITRDRHNYGYTF. The CDR3 nucleotides read TGCATCACCCGGGACAGACATAACTATGGCTACACCTTC. The J gene is TRBJ1-2, the V gene TRBV29-1, with TRBD1 matching 7 bases. Germline-derived CDR1 and CDR2 are SQVTM and ANQGSEA. The CDR3 consists of 13 residues.

This chain joins TRBV2 and TRBJ2-3, with 7 positions matching TRBD2. The CDR3 covers 15 residues. After removal of 2 bases from V and 6 bases from J, the junction contained 8 bases not matched to a gene. Per germline, CDR1 SNHLY and CDR2 FYNNEI. The CDR3 region is CASSEPAGSFDTQYF. The CDR3 DNA follows: TGTGCCAGCAGTGAACCAGCGGGGTCTTTTGATACGCAGTATTTT.

The genes are TRBV7-2 and TRBJ2-7; 11 nucleotides align to TRBD2. Germline CDR1 SGHTA, CDR2 FQGNSA. CDR3 length: 15 residues. V lost 5 bases, J lost 1 base, and 4 bases stayed unmatched. CDR3 bases: TGTGCCAGCAGCGAGACTAGCGGGGTTTCCTACGAGCAGTACTTC. Translated: CASSETSGVSYEQYF.

The chain recombines TRBV20-1 with TRBJ2-5; 9 nucleotides align to TRBD1. This CDR3 comprises 14 residues. CDR1 DFQATT and CDR2 SNEGSKA come from the germline V gene (reference sequence). After removal of 3 bases from V and 2 bases from J, the junction contained 4 bases not matched to a gene. This CDR3 is CSASRGQGQETQYF. The CDR3 DNA sequence: TGCAGTGCTAGTAGGGGACAGGGACAAGAGACCCAGTACTTC.